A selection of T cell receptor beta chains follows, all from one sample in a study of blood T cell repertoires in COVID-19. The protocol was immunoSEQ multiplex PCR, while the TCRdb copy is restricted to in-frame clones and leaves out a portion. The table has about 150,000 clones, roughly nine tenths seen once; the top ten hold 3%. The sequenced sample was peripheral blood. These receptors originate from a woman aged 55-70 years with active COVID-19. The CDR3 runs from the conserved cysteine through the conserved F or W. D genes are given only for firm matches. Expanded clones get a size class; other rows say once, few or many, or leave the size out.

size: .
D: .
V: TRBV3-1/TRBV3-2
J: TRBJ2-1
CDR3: CASSQGMFVSSYNEQFF
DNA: TGTGCCAGCAGCCAAGGAATGTTCGTTAGCTCCTACAATGAGCAGTTCTTC

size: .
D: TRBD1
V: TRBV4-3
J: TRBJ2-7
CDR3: CASSQSDRGEQYF
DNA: TGCGCCAGCAGCCAATCGGACAGGGGCGAGCAGTACTTC

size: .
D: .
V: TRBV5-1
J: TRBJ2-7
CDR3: CASSLGGGEQYF
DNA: TGCGCCAGCAGCTTGGGAGGGGGCGAGCAGTACTTC

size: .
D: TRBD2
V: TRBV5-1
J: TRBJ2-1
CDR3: CASSLEAGGNEQFF
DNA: TGCGCCAGCAGCTTGGAGGCGGGAGGCAATGAGCAGTTCTTC

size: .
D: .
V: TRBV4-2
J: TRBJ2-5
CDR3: CASSQASPGETQYF
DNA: TGTGCCAGCAGCCAAGCTAGTCCTGGGGAGACCCAGTACTTC

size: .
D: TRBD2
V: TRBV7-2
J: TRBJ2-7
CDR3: CASRNPSGSYEQYF
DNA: TGTGCCAGCAGAAACCCTAGCGGGTCCTACGAGCAGTACTTC

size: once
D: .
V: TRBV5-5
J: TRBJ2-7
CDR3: CASSLARHYEQYF
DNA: TGTGCCAGCAGCTTGGCTAGGCACTACGAGCAGTACTTC

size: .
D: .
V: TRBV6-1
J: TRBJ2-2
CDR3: CASSHTAGSGELFF
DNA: TGTGCCAGCAGCCACACGGCAGGGTCCGGGGAGCTGTTTTTT

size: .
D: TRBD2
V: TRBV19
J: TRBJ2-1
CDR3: CASSKTSGSSYNEQFF
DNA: TGTGCCAGTAGTAAGACTAGCGGGAGCTCCTACAATGAGCAGTTCTTC

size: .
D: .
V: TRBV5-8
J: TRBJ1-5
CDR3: CASTRGPSNQPQHF
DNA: TGTGCCAGCACCCGTGGGCCTAGCAATCAGCCCCAGCATTTT

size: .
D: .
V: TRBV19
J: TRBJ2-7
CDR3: CASRLNQGTYEQYF
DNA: TGTGCCAGCCGGTTGAACCAGGGAACCTACGAGCAGTACTTC

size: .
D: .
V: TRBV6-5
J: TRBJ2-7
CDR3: CASLVQGSGEQYF
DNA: TGTGCCAGCCTCGTCCAGGGGTCTGGTGAGCAGTACTTC

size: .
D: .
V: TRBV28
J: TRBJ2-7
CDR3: CASSLAAGGLGEQYF
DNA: TGTGCCAGCAGCTTAGCCGCAGGGGGGTTGGGCGAGCAGTACTTC

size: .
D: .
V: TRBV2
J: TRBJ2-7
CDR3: CASSAPGRYEQYF
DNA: TGTGCCAGCAGTGCCCCAGGGAGGTACGAGCAGTACTTC

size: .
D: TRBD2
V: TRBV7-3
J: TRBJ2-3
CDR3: CASSLNGAGVTDTQYF
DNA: TGTGCCAGCAGCTTAAACGGGGCGGGAGTGACAGATACGCAGTATTTT

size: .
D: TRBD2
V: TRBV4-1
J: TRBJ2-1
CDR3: CASRPGTRFNEQFF
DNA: TGCGCCAGCAGACCTGGGACTAGATTCAATGAGCAGTTCTTC

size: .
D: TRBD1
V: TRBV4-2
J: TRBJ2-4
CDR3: CASSQEQGWTVGAKNIQYF
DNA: TGTGCCAGCAGCCAAGAACAGGGGTGGACTGTCGGGGCCAAAAACATTCAGTACTTC

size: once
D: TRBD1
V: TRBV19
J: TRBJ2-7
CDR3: CASSSGQEDEQYF
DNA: TGTGCCAGTAGTAGCGGACAGGAGGACGAGCAGTACTTC

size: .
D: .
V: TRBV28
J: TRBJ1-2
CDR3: CASSKDTFRGGYTF
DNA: TGTGCCAGCAGCAAAGACACTTTCAGGGGAGGCTACACCTTC

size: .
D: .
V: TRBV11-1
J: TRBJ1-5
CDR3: CASSVSGGNQPQHF
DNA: TGTGCCAGCAGCGTATCGGGGGGCAATCAGCCCCAGCATTTT

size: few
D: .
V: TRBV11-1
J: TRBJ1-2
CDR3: CASKPQAANYGYTF
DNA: TGTGCCAGCAAACCACAGGCAGCTAACTATGGCTACACCTTC

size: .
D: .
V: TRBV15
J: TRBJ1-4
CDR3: CATSARDIALNEKLFF
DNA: TGTGCCACCAGCGCCCGGGACATCGCCCTTAATGAAAAACTGTTTTTT

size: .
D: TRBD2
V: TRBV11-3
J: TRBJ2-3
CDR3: CASSFLTSGSHTDTQYF
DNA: TGTGCCAGCAGCTTTTTGACTAGCGGGAGCCACACAGATACGCAGTATTTT

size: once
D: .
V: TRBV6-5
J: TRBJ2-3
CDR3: CASRRGDTQYF
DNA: TGTGCCAGTCGGAGGGGAGATACGCAGTATTTT

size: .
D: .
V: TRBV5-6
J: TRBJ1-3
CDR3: CASSQGLGNTIYF
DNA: TGTGCCAGCAGCCAGGGACTGGGAAACACCATATATTTT

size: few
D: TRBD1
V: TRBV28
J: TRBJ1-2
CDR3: CASSPGQGDGYTF
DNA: TGTGCCAGCAGTCCGGGACAGGGGGATGGCTACACCTTC

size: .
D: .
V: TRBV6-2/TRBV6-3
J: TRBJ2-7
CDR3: CASSRTRPTAYEQYF
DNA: TGTGCCAGCAGTCGAACCCGCCCGACAGCCTACGAGCAGTACTTC

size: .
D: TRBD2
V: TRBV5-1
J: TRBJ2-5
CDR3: CASRRLAVSGAQYF
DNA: TGCGCCAGCAGACGACTAGCGGTATCCGGGGCCCAGTACTTC

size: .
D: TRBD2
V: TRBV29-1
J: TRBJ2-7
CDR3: CSVEGAGGSYEQYF
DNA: TGCAGCGTTGAAGGAGCGGGAGGCTCCTACGAGCAGTACTTC

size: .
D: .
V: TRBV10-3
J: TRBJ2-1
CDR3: CAISELAAPYNEQFF
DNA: TGTGCCATCAGTGAGTTAGCGGCCCCCTACAATGAGCAGTTCTTC

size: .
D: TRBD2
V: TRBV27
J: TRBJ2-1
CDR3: CASSLTSGNNEQFF
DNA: TGTGCCAGCAGTTTAACTAGCGGAAACAATGAGCAGTTCTTC

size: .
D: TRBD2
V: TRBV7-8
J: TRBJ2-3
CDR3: CASSLGGRVADTQYF
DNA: TGTGCCAGCAGCTTAGGCGGGAGGGTTGCAGATACGCAGTATTTT

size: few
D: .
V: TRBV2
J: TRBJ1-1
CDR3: CASRIKPNTEAFF
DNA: TGTGCCAGCAGGATCAAGCCTAACACTGAAGCTTTCTTT

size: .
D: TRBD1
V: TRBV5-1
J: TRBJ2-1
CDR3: CASSHDRGRYNEQFF
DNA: TGCGCCAGCAGCCACGACAGGGGGCGGTACAATGAGCAGTTCTTC

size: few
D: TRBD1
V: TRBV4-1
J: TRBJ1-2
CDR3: CASSQVGTGSGNYGYTF
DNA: TGCGCCAGCAGCCAAGTGGGGACAGGGTCGGGTAACTATGGCTACACCTTC

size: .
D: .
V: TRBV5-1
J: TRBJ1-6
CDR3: CASSLSGVAYNSPLHF
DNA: TGCGCCAGCAGCTTGTCCGGGGTGGCCTATAATTCACCCCTCCACTTT

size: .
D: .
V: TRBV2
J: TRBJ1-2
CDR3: CASSETPTPNYGYTF
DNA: TGTGCCAGCTCCGAGACTCCCACCCCTAACTATGGCTACACCTTC